This entry features one T cell receptor (beta chain) sequence. The germline V gene has CDR1 MDHEN and CDR2 SYDVKM. The V gene lost 6 bases and the J gene lost 4 bases, with 12 bases spanning the gap. The CDR3 is made up of 14 amino acids. This specimen belongs to a study of OX40 agonist ivuxolimab in advanced cancers. Here immunoSEQ multiplex PCR was the method, and the copy in TCRdb shows in-frame clones only, minus some. The sample holds tens of thousands of clones, 70% to 85% seen once. This TCR derives from an adult with an advanced solid tumor such as melanoma, head and neck, liver or kidney cancer. The material was CD4+ or CD8+ T cells sorted from blood, obtained in a trial of the OX40 agonist ivuxolimab. The chain links TRBV28 to TRBJ2-2; D gene uncertain. DNA of the CDR3: TGTGCCAGCAGACGCCTAGAGGTCACCGGGGAGCTGTTTTTT. It yields the protein CASRRLEVTGELFF.